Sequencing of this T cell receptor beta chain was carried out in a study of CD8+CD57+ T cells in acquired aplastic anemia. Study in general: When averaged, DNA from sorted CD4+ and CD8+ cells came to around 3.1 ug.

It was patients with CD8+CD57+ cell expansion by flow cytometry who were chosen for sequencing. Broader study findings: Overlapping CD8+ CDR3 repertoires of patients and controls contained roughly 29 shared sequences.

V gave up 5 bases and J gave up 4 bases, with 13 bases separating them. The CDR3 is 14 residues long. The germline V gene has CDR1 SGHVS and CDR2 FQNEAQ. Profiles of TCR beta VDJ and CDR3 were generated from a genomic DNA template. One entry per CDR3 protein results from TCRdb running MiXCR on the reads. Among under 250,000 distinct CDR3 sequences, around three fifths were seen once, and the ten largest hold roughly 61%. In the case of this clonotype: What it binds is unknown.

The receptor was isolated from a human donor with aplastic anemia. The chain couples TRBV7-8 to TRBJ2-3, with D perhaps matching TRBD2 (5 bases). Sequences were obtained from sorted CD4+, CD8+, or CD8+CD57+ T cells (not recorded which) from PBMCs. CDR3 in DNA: TGTGCCAGCAGCCCCAACACTAGGTCAGATACGCAGTATTTT. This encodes CASSPNTRSDTQYF.